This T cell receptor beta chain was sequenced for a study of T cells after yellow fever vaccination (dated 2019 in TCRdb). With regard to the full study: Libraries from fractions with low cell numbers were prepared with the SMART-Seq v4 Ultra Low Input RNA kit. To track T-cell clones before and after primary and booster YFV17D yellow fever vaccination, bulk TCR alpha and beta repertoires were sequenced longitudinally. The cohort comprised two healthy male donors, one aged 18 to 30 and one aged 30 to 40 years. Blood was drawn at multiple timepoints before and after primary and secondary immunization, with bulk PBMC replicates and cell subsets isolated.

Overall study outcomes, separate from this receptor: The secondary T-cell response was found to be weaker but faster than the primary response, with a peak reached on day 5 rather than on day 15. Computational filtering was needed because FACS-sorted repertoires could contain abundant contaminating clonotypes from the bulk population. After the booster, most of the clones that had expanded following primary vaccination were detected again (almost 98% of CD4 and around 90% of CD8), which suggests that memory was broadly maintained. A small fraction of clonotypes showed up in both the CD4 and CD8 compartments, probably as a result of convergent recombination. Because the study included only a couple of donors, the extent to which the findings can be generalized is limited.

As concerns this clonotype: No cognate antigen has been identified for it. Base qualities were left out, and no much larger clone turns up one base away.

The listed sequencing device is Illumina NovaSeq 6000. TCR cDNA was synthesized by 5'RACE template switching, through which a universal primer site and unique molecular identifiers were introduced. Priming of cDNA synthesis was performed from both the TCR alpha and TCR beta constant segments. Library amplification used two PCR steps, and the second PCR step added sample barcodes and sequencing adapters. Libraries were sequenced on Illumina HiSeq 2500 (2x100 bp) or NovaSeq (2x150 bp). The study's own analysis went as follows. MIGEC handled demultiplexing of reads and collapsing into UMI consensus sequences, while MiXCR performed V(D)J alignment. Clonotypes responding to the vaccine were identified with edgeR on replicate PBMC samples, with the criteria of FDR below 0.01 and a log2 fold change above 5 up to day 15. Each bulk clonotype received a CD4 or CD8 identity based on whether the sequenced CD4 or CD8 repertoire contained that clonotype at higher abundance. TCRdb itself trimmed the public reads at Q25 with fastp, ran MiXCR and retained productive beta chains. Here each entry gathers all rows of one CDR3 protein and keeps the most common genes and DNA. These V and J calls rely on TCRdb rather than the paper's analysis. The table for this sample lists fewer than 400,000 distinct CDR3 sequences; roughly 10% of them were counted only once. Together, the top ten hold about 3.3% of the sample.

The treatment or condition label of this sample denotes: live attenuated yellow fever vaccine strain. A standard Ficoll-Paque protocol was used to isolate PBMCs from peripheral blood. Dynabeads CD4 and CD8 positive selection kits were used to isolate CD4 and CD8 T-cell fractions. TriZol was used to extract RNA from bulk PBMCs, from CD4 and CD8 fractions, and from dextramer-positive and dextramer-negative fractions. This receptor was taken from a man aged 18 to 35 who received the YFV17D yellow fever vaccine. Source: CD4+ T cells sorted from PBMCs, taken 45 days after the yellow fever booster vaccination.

The DNA sequence is given as TGTGCCACCAGCCGGGGGGGAGATGCCTACGAGCAGTACTTC. It encodes CATSRGGDAYEQYF. Here the chain combines TRBV15 and TRBJ2-7, with 8 bases matching TRBD2. Reading the germline V gene (reference sequence) gives CDR1 LNHNV and CDR2 YYDKDF. Trimming accounts for 5 bases at V and 2 bases at J, while the number of junction bases matched to no gene is 5. Inclusive of the bounding cysteine and phenylalanine, the CDR3 is 14 residues long. Of the read, only the CDR3 DNA is kept; its 42 bases are in frame from base 1.